This TCR beta chain emerged from a study of T cell changes during pregnancy in multiple sclerosis. Data came from immunoSEQ multiplex PCR; TCRdb stores just in-frame clones and leaves some out. The sample contains about 100,000 clones, 90% to 95% of which appear only once. Per the germline V gene, CDR1 is MNHEY and CDR2 is SVGAGI. The CDR3 totals 12 residues. V lost 5 bases, J lost 7 bases, and 4 bases stayed unmatched. V and J are TRBV6-5 and TRBJ1-2, with 7 bases aligning to TRBD1. This receptor was taken from a female donor with multiple sclerosis, enrolled in a pregnancy study. The specimen was peripheral blood, collected before pregnancy. CDR3 sequence (DNA): TGTGCCAGCAGTGCGGGACAGTTTGGCTACACCTTC. This encodes CASSAGQFGYTF.